One sample yielded the 8 T cell receptor beta chains listed below, sequenced in a study of cytomegalovirus exposure and HLA in healthy donors. The PCR ran on 60 Vbeta and 13 Jbeta primers. TCRdb's copy holds only in-frame clones and misses some; the assay was immunoSEQ multiplex PCR. The table lists 150,000 to 200,000 clones, 81% of them singletons, with 1.5% to 2% in the top ten. The source material was PBMCs. The receptors shown here come from a woman younger than 30 in good health and CMV-seronegative.

J is TRBJ2-5 and V is TRBV9; unclear D gene. The CDR3 consists of 13 residues. Deletions cut 1 base from V and 5 bases from J, with 9 bases between. Germline CDR1 SGDLS, CDR2 YYNGEE. CDR3 sequence (DNA): TGTGCCAGCAGCGTACCGGGTCGGGAGACCCAGTACTTC. It codes for CASSVPGRETQYF.

This clone was recorded once. J is TRBJ1-3 and V is TRBV5-1; D remains unclear. The CDR3 totals 13 residues. V lost 7 bases, J lost 0 bases, and 8 bases lay in between. Germline CDR1 reads SGHRS; CDR2 reads YFSETQ. This CDR3 reads CASSLVSGNTIYF. In DNA form, the CDR3 reads TGCGCCAGCTCTCTCGTCTCTGGAAACACCATATATTTT.

The V and J genes are TRBV5-1 and TRBJ1-2, with D tentatively TRBD1 (6 bases). The germline V and J ends were trimmed by 2 bases and 3 bases, with 11 bases remaining between them. The CDR3 runs 14 residues. The germline gives CDR1 SGHRS, CDR2 YFSETQ. The CDR3 here is CASSFSRGDYGYTF. CDR3 DNA sequence: TGCGCCAGCAGCTTCAGCAGGGGTGACTATGGCTACACCTTC.

The rearrangement uses TRBV19 and TRBJ1-3; TRBD1 matches at 10 bases. From germline, CDR1 is LNHDA and CDR2 SQIVND (reference sequence). The CDR3 contains 16 residues. The V segment lost 5 bases and the J segment 5 bases; nucleotides outside the gene matches: 9. CDR3 loop: CASSPHRDRGRNTIYF. CDR3 DNA: TGTGCCAGTAGTCCCCACCGGGACAGGGGAAGAAACACCATATATTTT.

This chain connects TRBV4-1 to TRBJ2-7, with TRBD2 matching over 15 bases. This CDR3 has 18 amino acids. V dropped 2 bases and J dropped 6; count of bases not matched to a gene: 11. Germline V gives CDR1 MGHRA, CDR2 YSYEKL. Written as DNA, the CDR3 is TGCGCCAGCAGCCAACCGACCGGACTAGCGGGAGGGCCTACCGAGCAGTACTTC. The encoded protein is CASSQPTGLAGGPTEQYF.

There are a few counts of this clone. The chain combines TRBV5-1 with TRBJ1-2; tentatively, D is TRBD1 (5 bases). Germline V CDR1 and CDR2: SGHRS, YFSETQ. Trimming took 4 bases from V and 0 from J, leaving 16 bases between them. The CDR3 spans 16 residues. Here the CDR3 reads CASSPTGSQANYGYTF. CDR3 sequence (DNA): TGCGCCAGCAGCCCTACAGGTTCTCAAGCTAACTATGGCTACACCTTC.

The chain links TRBV9 to TRBJ1-1; D is uncertain. The CDR3 runs 15 residues. Trimming stripped 0 bases from V and 3 bases from J, with 12 bases between. Germline loops: CDR1 SGDLS, CDR2 YYNGEE. CDR3 in DNA: TGTGCCAGCAGCGTAGTCGGGAAGGCAGACACTGAAGCTTTCTTT. As protein: CASSVVGKADTEAFF.

The gene calls are TRBV28 and TRBJ2-5; D perhaps matches TRBD1 (6 bases). V gave up 5 bases and J gave up 9 bases, with 22 bases separating them. Looked up from germline, CDR1 is MDHEN and CDR2 is SYDVKM. The CDR3 has 15 residues. CDR3 loop: CASSPLGAYAGAQYF. CDR3 nucleotide sequence: TGTGCCAGCAGTCCCTTGGGGGCTTATGCCGGGGCCCAGTACTTC.